The 3 T cell receptor beta chains listed next were all sequenced from one sample in a study of T cells in Graves' hyperthyroidism and ophthalmopathy. Amplification of TCR beta CDR3 regions used RNA as the template. During a first-round RT-PCR of the TCR CDR3, the HTBI primer set was used. TCRdb reprocessed the multiplex PCR reads with MiXCR, giving one entry per CDR3 protein. This repertoire shows around 190,000 distinct CDR3 sequences, roughly a sixth found once; its top ten account for roughly 55%. The sequencing input was blood. The source is a woman in her 50s with Graves' hyperthyroidism.

This clonotype has ten or more counts. This chain links TRBV6-1 with TRBJ2-5, with 11 nucleotides matching TRBD1. V lost 5 bases and J lost 4; bases outside the gene matches: 9. CDR1 is MNHNS and CDR2 is SASEGT in the germline V gene. CDR3 length: 16 amino acids. CDR3 protein: CASSKSPGTGGETQYF. The CDR3 nucleotides are TGTGCCAGCAGTAAATCACCCGGGACAGGGGGAGAGACCCAGTACTTC.

This clonotype was counted many times. The chain employs TRBV12-3 or TRBV12-4 and TRBJ2-1, with 9 positions matching TRBD1. The junction had 13 bases not matched to a gene; V was cut back by 5 bases and J by 5 bases. The CDR3 has 17 amino acids. CDR3 region: CASSPPLRDRAHNEQFF. In nucleotides, the CDR3 is TGTGCCAGCAGTCCGCCATTGAGGGACAGGGCCCACAATGAGCAGTTCTTC.

The CDR3 coding sequence is TGTGCCAGCAGAAATAGGGACAGAATTACTCTCTATGGCTACACCTTC. This encodes CASRNRDRITLYGYTF. V is TRBV2 and J is TRBJ1-2; 7 nucleotides agree with TRBD1. Trimming cost V 6 bases and J 4 bases; bases outside gene matches: 14. Germline loops: CDR1 SNHLY, CDR2 FYNNEI. This CDR3 is built from 16 residues.